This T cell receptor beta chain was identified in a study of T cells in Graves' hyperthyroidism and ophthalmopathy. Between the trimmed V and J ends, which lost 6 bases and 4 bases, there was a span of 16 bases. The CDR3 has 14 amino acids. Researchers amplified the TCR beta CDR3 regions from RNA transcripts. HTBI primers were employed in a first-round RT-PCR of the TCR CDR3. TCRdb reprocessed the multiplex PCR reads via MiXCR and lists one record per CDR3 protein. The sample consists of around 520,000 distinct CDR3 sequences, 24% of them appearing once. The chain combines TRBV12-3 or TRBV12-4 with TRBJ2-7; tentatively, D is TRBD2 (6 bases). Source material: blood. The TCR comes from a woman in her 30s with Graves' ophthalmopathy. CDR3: CASSRGTTVYEQYF. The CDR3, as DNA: TGTGCCAGCAGCCGGGGGACCACTGTTTACGAGCAGTACTTC.